This TCR beta chain was identified during a study of shared clonotypes between healthy human individuals. Study overall: Ranging from 18 to 49 in age, donors were a couple of women and three men.

Healthy HIV-negative adults without recent acute infections or vaccinations served as donors. Germline V gene lookup returns CDR1 SQVTM and CDR2 ANQGSEA. The CDR3 has 16 residues. V lost 7 bases to trimming and J lost 6 bases, with 26 bases between them. In replicate PCRs of sorted subsets, approximately 210 ng DNA, tens of thousands of T cell genomes, was used. Profiling relied on immunoSEQ multiplex PCR, and the TCRdb table lists in-frame clones only, not all of them. The table records about 2.4 million clones, 90% to 95% of them present only once. The sequenced sample was naive CD4+ T cells from PBMCs. Subset: CD45RA+ positively selected. The receptor comes from a man between 18 and 35 years old in good health. Some clones in this sample may be carry-over from other donors' samples. The chain combines TRBV29-1 with TRBJ2-3; D is tentatively TRBD1 or TRBD2 (5 bases each). CDR3 DNA: TGCAGCGCCCGGGACCTCCCCTTAGGTTCAAGGGATACGCAGTATTTT. Translated, it gives CSARDLPLGSRDTQYF.